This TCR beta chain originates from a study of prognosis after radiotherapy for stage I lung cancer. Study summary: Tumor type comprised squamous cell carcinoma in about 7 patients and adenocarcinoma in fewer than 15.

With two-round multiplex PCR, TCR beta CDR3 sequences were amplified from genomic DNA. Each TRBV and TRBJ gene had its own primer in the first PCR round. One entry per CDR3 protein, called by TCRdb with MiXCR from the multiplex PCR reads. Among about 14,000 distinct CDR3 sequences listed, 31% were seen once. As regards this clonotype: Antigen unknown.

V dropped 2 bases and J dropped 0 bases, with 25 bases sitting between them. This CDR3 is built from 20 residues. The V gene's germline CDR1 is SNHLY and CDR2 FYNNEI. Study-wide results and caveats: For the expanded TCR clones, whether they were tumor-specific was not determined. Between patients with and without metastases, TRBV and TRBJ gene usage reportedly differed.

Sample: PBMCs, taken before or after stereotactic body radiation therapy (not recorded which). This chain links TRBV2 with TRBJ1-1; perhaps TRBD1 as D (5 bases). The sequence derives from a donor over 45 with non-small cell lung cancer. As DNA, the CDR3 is TGTGCCAGCAGTGAATTTCCACGCGACGGAGTGAGGGGCTTGAACACTGAAGCTTTCTTT. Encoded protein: CASSEFPRDGVRGLNTEAFF.